A single sample is the source of the 14 T cell receptor beta chains below, sequenced in a study of CD4 and CD8 cells across lung adenocarcinoma regions. TCRdb itself ran the PCR reads through MiXCR, one entry per CDR3 protein. The top ten hold around a quarter of the sample, which has 20,000 to 25,000 distinct CDR3 sequences, approximately 54% seen once. Sequencing input: CD8+ T cells from the center of a lung tumor. All receptors come from a female donor with lung adenocarcinoma. The CD4 and CD8 labels of this study may be unreliable.

Turning to this clonotype: One end of the junction does not line up with germline, which may come from a read error. V is TRBV7-3 and J is TRBJ2-2; the match to TRBD2 covers 7 bases. Germline V gene lookup returns CDR1 SGHTA and CDR2 FQGTGA. The CDR3 spans 12 residues. Here the CDR3 reads CASSQQAGEMFF. CDR3 in DNA: TGTGCCAGCAGCCAGCAGGCGGGGGAGATGTTTTTT.

Note on this clonotype: Compared with germline, one end of the junction differs, possibly owing to a read error. J is TRBJ2-1 and V is TRBV10-3; D call uncertain. CDR1 is ENHRY and CDR2 is SYGVKD in the germline V gene. The CDR3 runs to 13 residues. The CDR3 DNA is TGTGCCAGCAGTGAGTCACCGGAACATGAGCAGTTCTTC. Translation: CASSESPEHEQFF.

Worth noting for this clonotype: This may be a read error, as it is one base from a much larger clone. Here the CDR3 DNA reads TGTGCCAGCAGTTTTGGGTATGGGGCGGGAGGGGGCAATGAGCAGTACTTC. It is translated as CASSFGYGAGGGNEQYF. The chain links TRBV12-3 or TRBV12-4 to TRBJ2-5, with 9 bases lining up with TRBD2. The CDR3 is made up of 17 amino acids. Germline trimming cut 3 bases from V and 11 bases from J; bases unmatched to any gene: 19.

In this sample, this clonotype is medium-sized. The chain links TRBV6-1 to TRBJ2-1; the match to TRBD1 covers 8 bases. The DNA end lines up better with TRBJ2-5; the J call may be wrong. CDR1 MNHNS and CDR2 SASEGT come from the germline V gene. The CDR3 extends over 15 amino acids. As DNA, the CDR3 is TGTGCCAGCTGGCGCGCGGCGACAGGGGACGTGACCCAGTACTTC. This sequence encodes CASWRAATGDVTQYF.

V gene TRBV2 combines with J gene TRBJ2-7, with TRBD1 identical over 9 bases. The CDR3 is 12 residues long. Germline CDR1 is SNHLY and CDR2 is FYNNEI. Germline trimming cut 7 bases from V and 5 bases from J; bases unmatched to any gene: 3. In DNA, the CDR3 is TGTGCCAGCAAGGACAGGGGCAACGAGCAGTACTTC. Its translation is CASKDRGNEQYF.

This clonotype was detected only a few times. The chain carries TRBV6-1 and TRBJ2-1; 11 bases match TRBD2. The DNA matches TRBJ2-7 better at its end, which makes the J call doubtful. CDR3 size: 16 residues. The germline V gene encodes CDR1 MNHNS and CDR2 SASEGT. The CDR3 DNA reads as TGTGCCAGCAGTGATTTCCTAGCGGGAGGCACCTACGAGCAGTACTTC. Its translation: CASSDFLAGGTYEQYF.

The chain carries TRBV20-1 and TRBJ2-2; maybe TRBD1 (5 bases). Trimming took off 3 bases at V and 0 bases at J, with 11 bases between the two ends. Germline V gives CDR1 DFQATT, CDR2 SNEGSKA (reference sequence). CDR3 length: 15 amino acids. CDR3 sequence: CSASWAGTNTGELFF. DNA for the CDR3: TGCAGTGCTAGTTGGGCAGGGACGAACACCGGGGAGCTGTTTTTT.

In its sample, this clonotype was seen a few times. The chain employs TRBV4-1 and TRBJ1-2; 8 bases align to TRBD1. The germline CDR1 and CDR2 sequences are MGHRA and YSYEKL. The CDR3 totals 14 residues. J was trimmed by 3 bases and V by 3 bases; bases with no gene match: 3. CDR3 residues: CASSQQGADYGYTF. DNA for the CDR3: TGCGCCAGCAGCCAGCAGGGGGCAGACTATGGCTACACCTTC.

As to this clonotype: Germline and junction disagree at one end, which may indicate a read error. The chain joins TRBV6-4 to TRBJ2-3; D may be TRBD1 (7 bases). The CDR3 spans 23 residues. Germline CDR1 and CDR2: MRHNA and SNTAGT. This CDR3 is CASSEGRWVKLGQGGRDPETQYF. The CDR3 DNA reads as TGTGCCAGCAGTGAAGGGCGGTGGGTTAAACTGGGGCAGGGGGGCCGGGACCCAGAGACGCAGTACTTT.

This clonotype came up once. This rearrangement joins TRBV6-1 to TRBJ2-3; no clear D gene. This CDR3 is 12 amino acids long. Trimming stripped 7 bases from V and 2 bases from J, with 7 bases between. Germline CDR1 reads MNHNS; CDR2 reads SASEGT. The CDR3 loop is CASTSNTDTQYF. As DNA, the CDR3 is TGTGCCAGCACCTCGAACACAGATACGCAGTATTTT.

This clonotype is medium-sized in the sample. The chain couples TRBV6-5 to TRBJ1-4; TRBD1 might be the D (5 bases). V was pared by 7 bases and J by 5 bases, with 14 bases between. The germline gives CDR1 MNHEY, CDR2 SVGAGI. There are 14 residues in the CDR3. The DNA for the CDR3 is TGTGCCAGCAAATGGGGACGGAACAATGAAAAACTGTTTTTT. Its protein product is CASKWGRNNEKLFF.

This clonotype was seen a handful of times. J is TRBJ2-1 and V is TRBV4-2; the match to TRBD1 covers 9 bases. Germline V gene data show CDR1 as LGHNA and CDR2 as YNFKEQ. The CDR3 contains 15 residues. V lost 1 base, J lost 3 bases, and 1 base stayed unmatched. CDR3 amino acids: CASSQGQGDYNEQFF. The CDR3 DNA reads as TGTGCCAGCAGCCAAGGACAGGGGGACTACAATGAGCAGTTCTTC.

Notes on this clonotype: The CDR3 ends on some other residue instead of the conserved phenylalanine or tryptophan, so this is likely a read error. It is unclear where the CDR3 begins or ends on the DNA, so no DNA is shown, and the CDR3 is as TCRdb lists it. J is TRBJ2-1 and V is TRBV6-1; the table's D call TRBD1 went unverified against the DNA. The germline gives CDR1 MNHNS, CDR2 SASEGT. The CDR3 contains 16 residues when both ends are counted. CDR3 residues: CASRKRGGNSPLHFGN.

V and J are TRBV6-5 and TRBJ2-5; D gene unclear. Germline values: CDR1 MNHEY, CDR2 SVGAGI. V was trimmed by 2 bases and J by 3 bases, leaving 28 bases between them. This CDR3 has 20 residues. CDR3: CASSYHWVFPSVSFEETQYF. The CDR3 nucleotides are TGTGCCAGCAGTTACCATTGGGTTTTCCCGAGTGTCTCCTTTGAAGAGACCCAGTACTTC.